A selection of T cell receptor beta chains follows, all from one sample in a study of blood T cell repertoires in COVID-19. Libraries were prepared by immunoSEQ multiplex PCR; TCRdb keeps only in-frame clonotypes and omits some of them. The table shows some 270,000 clones, with around 93% occurring only once. Sequencing input: PBMCs or T cells enriched from blood (not recorded which). These receptors all stem from a man aged 35 to 55 who had been exposed to COVID-19. Both conserved end residues are part of each CDR3. D genes are given only for firm matches. Where a row states a size, it is once, few, many or the class of an expanded clone; other rows omit it.

>TRBV5-4|once|TRBJ2-1|.
CASSRDTSSYNEQFF
TGTGCCAGCAGCCGTGACACAAGCTCCTACAATGAGCAGTTCTTC
>TRBV28|.|TRBJ1-4|.
CASSFGGGVGEKLFF
TGTGCCAGCAGTTTTGGTGGCGGGGTGGGCGAAAAACTGTTTTTT
>TRBV30|.|TRBJ2-2|.
CAWTGSGAGELFF
TGTGCCTGGACCGGGAGTGGCGCCGGGGAGCTGTTTTTT
>TRBV27|.|TRBJ1-1|TRBD1
CASTTGQGLTEAFF
TGTGCCAGCACAACCGGACAGGGTCTAACTGAAGCTTTCTTT
>TRBV30|.|TRBJ1-2|TRBD1
CAWNIQGAVGYTF
TGTGCCTGGAATATACAGGGGGCGGTTGGCTACACCTTC
>TRBV27|.|TRBJ2-2|TRBD2
CASSFPLAGVPGELFF
TGTGCCAGCAGCTTCCCACTAGCGGGAGTCCCCGGGGAGCTGTTTTTT
>TRBV5-4|.|TRBJ2-5|.
CASSLLHIQEGEWGETQYF
TGTGCCAGCAGCTTGTTGCATATTCAGGAGGGAGAGTGGGGAGAGACCCAGTACTTC
>TRBV7-2|.|TRBJ1-5|TRBD1
CASSFLSGDREDQPQHF
TGTGCCAGCAGCTTCCTATCGGGGGACAGGGAAGATCAGCCCCAGCATTTT
>TRBV10-3|.|TRBJ1-4|TRBD1
CAISGRQGDGEKLFF
TGTGCCATCAGTGGCCGACAGGGGGATGGTGAAAAACTGTTTTTT
>TRBV27|.|TRBJ1-2|.
CASSTGALGYTF
TGTGCCAGCAGTACTGGGGCGCTTGGCTACACCTTC
>TRBV18|.|TRBJ2-1|.
CASSPSRGGYNEQFF
TGTGCCAGCTCACCTTCCCGGGGAGGCTACAATGAGCAGTTCTTC
>TRBV5-4|.|TRBJ1-1|.
CASSRGTMNTEAFF
TGTGCCAGCAGCCGGGGGACGATGAACACTGAAGCTTTCTTT
>TRBV4-1|.|TRBJ2-7|TRBD1
CASSQGGTGGLYEQYF
TGCGCCAGCAGCCAAGGCGGGACAGGGGGTCTCTACGAGCAGTACTTC
>TRBV6-2/TRBV6-3|.|TRBJ1-6|.
CASSLVRGSSPLHF
TGTGCCAGCAGCCTGGTCCGAGGGAGTTCACCCCTCCACTTT
>TRBV7-9|.|TRBJ2-1|TRBD2
CASSLGLAGGPQHYNEQFF
TGTGCCAGCAGTTTAGGACTAGCGGGAGGACCCCAACACTACAATGAGCAGTTCTTC
>TRBV5-4|.|TRBJ2-1|TRBD2
CASSLTELASEQFF
TGTGCCAGCAGCTTGACTGAACTAGCGAGCGAGCAGTTCTTC